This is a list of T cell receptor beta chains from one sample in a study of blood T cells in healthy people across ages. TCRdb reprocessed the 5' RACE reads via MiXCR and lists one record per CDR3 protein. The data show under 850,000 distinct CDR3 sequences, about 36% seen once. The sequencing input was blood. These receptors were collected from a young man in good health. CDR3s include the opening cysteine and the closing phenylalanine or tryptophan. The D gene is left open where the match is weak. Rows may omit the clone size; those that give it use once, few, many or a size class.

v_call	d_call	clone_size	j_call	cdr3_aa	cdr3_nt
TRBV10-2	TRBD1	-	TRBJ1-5	CASSFGQGQPQHF	TGCGCCAGCAGTTTCGGACAGGGTCAGCCCCAGCATTTT
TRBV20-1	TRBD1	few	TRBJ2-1	CSARPRQGWNEQFF	TGCAGTGCTAGACCGAGACAGGGCTGGAATGAGCAGTTCTTC
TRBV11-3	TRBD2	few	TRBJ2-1	CASSLGSGTRVDYNEQFF	TGTGCCAGCAGCTTAGGGAGCGGGACCCGGGTAGACTACAATGAGCAGTTCTTC
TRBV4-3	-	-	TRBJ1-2	CASSQDAGTSYGYTF	TGCGCCAGCAGTCAAGATGCAGGGACTTCCTATGGCTACACCTTC
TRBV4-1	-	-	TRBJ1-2	CASSQENLGRVLEGCTF	TGCGCCAGCAGCCAAGAGAACCTCGGGAGGGTACTGGAAGGCTGCACCTTC
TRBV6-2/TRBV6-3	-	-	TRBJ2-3	CASNPQGSSTDTQYF	TGTGCCAGCAACCCGCAGGGATCAAGCACAGATACGCAGTATTTT
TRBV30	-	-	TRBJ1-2	CACLPLLIYGYTF	TGTGCCTGCCTTCCTCTATTAATCTATGGCTACACCTTC
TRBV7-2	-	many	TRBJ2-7	CASSLQRLSLYEQYF	TGTGCCAGCAGCCTTCAGCGCCTAAGTCTCTACGAGCAGTACTTC
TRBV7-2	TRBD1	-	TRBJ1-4	CASTPSTGSGEKPFF	TGTGCCAGCACCCCCTCGACAGGGTCGGGGGAAAAACCGTTTTTT
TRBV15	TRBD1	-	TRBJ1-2	CATSRDLQGWNYGYTF	TGTGCCACCAGCAGAGATTTACAGGGGTGGAACTATGGCTACACCTTC
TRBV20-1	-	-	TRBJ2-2	CSAMSNTGELFF	TGCAGTGCTATGTCAAACACCGGGGAGCTGTTTTTT
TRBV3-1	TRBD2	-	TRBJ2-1	CASSQERLAIHNEQFF	TGTGCCAGCAGCCAAGAAAGACTAGCCATCCACAATGAGCAGTTCTTC
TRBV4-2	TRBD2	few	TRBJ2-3	CASSQDPIAGGKYTQYF	TGTGCCAGCAGCCAAGATCCCATAGCGGGGGGCAAATATACGCAGTATTTT
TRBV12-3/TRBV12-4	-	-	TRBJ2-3	CASSHLAVRGGDTQYF	TGTGCCAGCAGTCATTTAGCCGTCCGGGGCGGAGATACGCAGTATTTT
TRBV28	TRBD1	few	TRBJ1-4	CASRPRDSREKLFF	TGTGCCAGCAGGCCGCGGGACAGCAGAGAAAAACTGTTTTTT
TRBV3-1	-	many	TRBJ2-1	CASSQARVSNEQFF	TGTGCCAGCAGCCAAGCAAGGGTTAGCAATGAGCAGTTCTTC
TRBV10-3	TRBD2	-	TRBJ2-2	CAISGRAPEDTGELFF	TGTGCCATCTCGGGGAGGGCTCCGGAGGACACCGGGGAGCTGTTTTTT
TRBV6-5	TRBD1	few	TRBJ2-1	CASSYRDRGYNEQFF	TGTGCCAGCAGTTACAGGGACAGGGGATACAATGAGCAGTTCTTC
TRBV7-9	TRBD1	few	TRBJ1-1	CATLGQPNTEAFF	TGTGCCACCTTGGGACAGCCGAACACTGAAGCTTTCTTT
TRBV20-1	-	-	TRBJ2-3	CSARKTGVADTQYF	TGCAGTGCTAGGAAAACGGGGGTTGCAGATACGCAGTATTTT
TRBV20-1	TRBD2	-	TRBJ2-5	CSARDRASGWDEQYF	TGCAGTGCTAGAGATAGGGCTAGCGGGTGGGATGAGCAGTACTTC
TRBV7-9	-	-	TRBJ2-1	CASSSPSAGYANEQFF	TGTGCCAGCAGCTCCCCCTCCGCGGGTTATGCCAATGAGCAGTTCTTC
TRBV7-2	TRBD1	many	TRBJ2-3	CASSFTGTGLNTQYF	TGTGCCAGCAGCTTTACCGGGACAGGGTTGAATACGCAGTATTTT
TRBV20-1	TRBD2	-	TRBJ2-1	CSAVEQMGGGARSSYNEQFF	TGCAGTGCCGTTGAACAAATGGGCGGGGGGGCCCGGAGCTCCTACAATGAGCAGTTCTTC
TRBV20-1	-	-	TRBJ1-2	CSARRWSAGGYTF	TGCAGTGCTAGGCGCTGGTCGGCCGGTGGCTACACCTTC
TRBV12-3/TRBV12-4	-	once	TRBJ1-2	CVSSPRTAAYGYTF	TGTGTCAGCAGTCCGAGGACGGCCGCTTATGGCTACACCTTC